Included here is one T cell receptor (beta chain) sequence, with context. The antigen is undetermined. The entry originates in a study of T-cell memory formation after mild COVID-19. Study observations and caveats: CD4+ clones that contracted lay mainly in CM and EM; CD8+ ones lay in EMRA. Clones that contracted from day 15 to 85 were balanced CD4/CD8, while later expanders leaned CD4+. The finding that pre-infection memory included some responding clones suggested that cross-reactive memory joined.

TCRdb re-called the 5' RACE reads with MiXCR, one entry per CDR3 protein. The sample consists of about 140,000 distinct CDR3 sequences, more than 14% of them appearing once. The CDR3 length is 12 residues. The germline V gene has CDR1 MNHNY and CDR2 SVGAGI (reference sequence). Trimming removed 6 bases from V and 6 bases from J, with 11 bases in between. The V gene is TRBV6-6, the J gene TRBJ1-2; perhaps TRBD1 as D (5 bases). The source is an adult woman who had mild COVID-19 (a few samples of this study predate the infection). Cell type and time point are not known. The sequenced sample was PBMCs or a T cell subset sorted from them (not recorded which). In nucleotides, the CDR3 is TGTGCCAGCAGATCATGGGGGGATGGCTACACCTTC. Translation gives CASRSWGDGYTF.